This record covers a single TCR beta chain. This CDR3 is built from 15 residues. In the original workflow: Counts of nucleated cells, estimated from reference gene primer amplification, were obtained. Assay: immunoSEQ multiplex PCR; the TCRdb copy retains only in-frame clones and omits some. That table is the source of V, J and clone size, and D and trimming were worked out from the DNA. The sample yields 90,000 to 100,000 clones, 89% seen once. This sample is part of a study of blood T cell repertoires in COVID-19. Study summary: Collection of acute and convalescent COVID-19 samples took place in the United States, Italy and Spain. The cDNA or gDNA used as material had been derived from T cells, B-cell-depleted T cells, or PBMCs.

The sample comprised peripheral blood. The chain uses TRBV21-1 and TRBJ1-2. TRBV21-1 is given as a pseudogene. The sequence was obtained from a man aged 50-60 years with COVID-19, enrolled during active disease. The CDR3 bases are TGTGCCAGCACCTATAGACGGAGGAATTGCTATGGCTACACCTTC. This sequence encodes CASTYRRRNCYGYTF.